This TCR beta chain was sequenced for a study of blood T cells in healthy people across ages. The use of a sample-barcoded 5' primer and a J-beta primer mix characterized a second PCR of roughly 6 to 11 cycles. TCRdb redid the calling of the 5' RACE reads with MiXCR, one entry per CDR3 protein. The table shows approximately 1,700,000 distinct CDR3 sequences, with roughly two fifths occurring only once. The V gene's germline CDR1 is LGHNT and CDR2 FRNRAP. The CDR3 runs to 16 residues. V lost 4 bases, J lost 6 bases, and 13 bases stayed unmatched. The rearrangement links TRBV12-5 to TRBJ2-3, with 7 bases fitting TRBD1. The TCR sequence derives from a human donor in good health. The material sequenced was blood. The chain's CDR3 is CASGYPLRGRHDTQYF. For the CDR3, the DNA is TGTGCTAGTGGTTACCCCCTAAGGGGGCGTCATGATACGCAGTATTTT. Full variable domain (outside the CDR3, taken from reference TRBV12-5 and TRBJ2-3): DARVTQTPRHKVTEMGQEVTMRCQPILGHNTVFWYRQTMMQGLELLAYFRNRAPLDDSGMPKDRFSAEMPDATLATLKIQPSEPRDSAVYFCASGYPLRGRHDTQYFGPGTRLTVL.